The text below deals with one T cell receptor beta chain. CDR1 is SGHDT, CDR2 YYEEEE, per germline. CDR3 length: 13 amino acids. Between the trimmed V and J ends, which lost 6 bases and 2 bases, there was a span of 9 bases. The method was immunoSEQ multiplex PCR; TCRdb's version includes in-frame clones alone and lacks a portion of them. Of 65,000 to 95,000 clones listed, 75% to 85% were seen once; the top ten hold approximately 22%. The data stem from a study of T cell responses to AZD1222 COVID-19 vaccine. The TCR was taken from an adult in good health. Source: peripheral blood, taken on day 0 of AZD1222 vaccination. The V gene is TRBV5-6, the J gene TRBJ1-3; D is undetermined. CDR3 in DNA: TGTGCCAGCACAGGAATCCCTGGAAACACCATATATTTT. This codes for CASTGIPGNTIYF.